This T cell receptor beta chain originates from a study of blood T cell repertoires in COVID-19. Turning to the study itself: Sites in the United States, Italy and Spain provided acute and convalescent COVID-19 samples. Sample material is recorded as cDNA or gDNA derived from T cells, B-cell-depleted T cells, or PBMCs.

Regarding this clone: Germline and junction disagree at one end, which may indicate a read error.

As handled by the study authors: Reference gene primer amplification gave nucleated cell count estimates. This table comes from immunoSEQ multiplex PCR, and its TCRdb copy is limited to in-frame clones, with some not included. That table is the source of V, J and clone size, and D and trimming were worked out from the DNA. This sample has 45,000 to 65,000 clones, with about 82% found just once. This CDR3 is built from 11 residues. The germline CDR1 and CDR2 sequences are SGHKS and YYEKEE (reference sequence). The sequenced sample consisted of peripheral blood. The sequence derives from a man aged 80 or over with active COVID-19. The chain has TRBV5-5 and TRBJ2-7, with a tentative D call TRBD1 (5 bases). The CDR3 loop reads CASSFPPREDF. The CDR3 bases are TGTGCCAGCAGCTTTCCGCCCAGGGAAGACTTC. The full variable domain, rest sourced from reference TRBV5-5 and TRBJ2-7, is DAGVTQSPTHLIKTRGQQVTLRCSPISGHKSVSWYQQVLGQGPQFIFQYYEKEERGRGNFPDRFSARQFPNYSSELNVNALLLGDSALYLCASSFPPREDFGPGTRLTVT.